Listed here are 10 T cell receptor beta chains from one sample, sequenced in a study of shared clonotypes between healthy human individuals (dated by TCRdb to 2019 to 2021). The library was obtained by the immunoSEQ multiplex PCR assay. The clones in this table, taken by TCRdb from immuneACCESS, are in-frame only. Not every clone is retained; where verified, under half of the shortfall comes from an unresolved V gene, and the cause of the rest is unknown. The sample table contains around 2.5 million clones; only one count was recorded for 93% of them. Of the sample, 0.36% is held by the ten largest clones. Sequencing input: naive CD4+ T cells from PBMCs. Read against the paper, the sample's cell subset or site label means: CD45RA+ positively selected. The receptors here all came from a man aged 18 to 35 in good health. Some clones in this sample may be carry-over from other donors' samples.

V usage is TRBV7-9 and J usage is TRBJ2-2; D might be TRBD1 (5 bases). The ends were cut back, 2 bases at V and 7 bases at J, with 14 bases in the middle. Germline V lookup: CDR1 SEHNR, CDR2 FQNEAQ (reference sequence). The CDR3 extends over 15 amino acids. Here the CDR3 DNA reads TGTGCCAGCAGCTTAATTCCAGGGCGGAGCGGGGAGCTGTTTTTT. This sequence encodes CASSLIPGRSGELFF.

The gene calls are TRBV18 and TRBJ1-3, with TRBD1 as a possible D gene (6 bases). The germline CDR1 and CDR2 sequences are KGHSH and LQKENI. V gave up 3 bases and J gave up 4 bases, with 19 bases separating them. This CDR3 spans 17 amino acids. The CDR3 spells CASSPLRTEIGGNTIYF. CDR3 DNA sequence: TGTGCCAGCTCACCCCTCCGGACAGAGATCGGCGGAAACACCATATATTTT.

V usage is TRBV7-6 and J usage is TRBJ2-1, with 8 bases lining up with TRBD2. V shed 0 bases, J shed 9 bases, and the junction held 10 bases outside the gene matches. The CDR3 length is 16 residues. From germline, CDR1 is SGHVS and CDR2 FNYEAQ. CDR3 sequence: CASSLAEREWSIEQFF. The CDR3 nucleotides read TGTGCCAGCAGCTTAGCGGAGCGGGAGTGGTCCATTGAGCAGTTCTTC.

Notes on this clone: The same CDR3 can be traced to other DNA sequences in this sample. The V call is TRBV28, the J call TRBJ2-6; no clear D gene. The germline gives CDR1 MDHEN, CDR2 SYDVKM. The CDR3 has 14 amino acids. V was clipped by 6 bases and J by 1 base, with 7 bases between them. CDR3: CASRLSSGANVLTF. CDR3 sequence (DNA): TGTGCCAGCAGGTTAAGTTCTGGGGCCAACGTCCTGACTTTC. Full variable domain (outside the CDR3, taken from reference TRBV28 and TRBJ2-6): DVKVTQSSRYLVKRTGEKVFLECVQDMDHENMFWYRQDPGLGLRLIYFSYDVKMKEKGDIPEGYSVSREKKERFSLILESASTNQTSMYLCASRLSSGANVLTFGAGSRLTVL.

J is TRBJ1-3 and V is TRBV30; the D gene is possibly TRBD1 (5 bases). Trimming removed 2 bases from V and 5 bases from J, with 10 bases in between. CDR1 and CDR2 from the germline V gene are GTSNPN and SVGIG (reference sequence). This CDR3 has 13 residues. As DNA, the CDR3 is TGTGCCTGGAGTCCGGGGGTGAGAAACACCATATATTTT. Its translation: CAWSPGVRNTIYF.

This sequence joins TRBV14 and TRBJ2-7; D is unclear. The CDR3 consists of 13 residues. From germline, CDR1 is SGHDN and CDR2 FVKESK. V dropped 3 bases and J dropped 7 bases, with 13 bases sitting between them. CDR3 residues: CASSQQALGEQYF. CDR3 DNA sequence: TGTGCCAGCAGCCAGCAGGCCCTGGGGGAGCAGTACTTC.

This chain uses TRBV6-5 with TRBJ2-7; D remains ambiguous. With 0 bases removed from V and 1 base from J, the gap between germline ends came to 13 bases. The CDR3 is made up of 16 amino acids. Germline V gene sequence: CDR1 MNHEY, CDR2 SVGAGI. The CDR3 bases are TGTGCCAGCAGTTACTCCCACCGACTTCCTTCCTACGAGCAGTACTTC. This sequence encodes CASSYSHRLPSYEQYF.

This clone was observed a single time. The DNA for the CDR3 is TGTGCCATCAGTGAGTCGTTGACAGGGGGAAGGACTGAAGCTTTCTTT. Its translation: CAISESLTGGRTEAFF. V is TRBV10-3 and J is TRBJ1-1, with 9 bases matching TRBD1. The germline gives CDR1 ENHRY, CDR2 SYGVKD. The CDR3 totals 16 residues. Trimming cost V 0 bases and J 5 bases; bases outside gene matches: 7.

On this clone itself: An end of the junction does not agree with germline; a read error may underlie this. This chain links TRBV28 with TRBJ1-2; possibly TRBD1 for D (5 bases). This CDR3 comprises 15 residues. Germline lookup yields CDR1 MDHEN and CDR2 SYDVKM. DNA of the CDR3: TGTGCCAGCGGGAGTGGGGCAGGGACGGGGTCGGTTTGGGCCTTC. Translating gives CASGSGAGTGSVWAF.

The J gene is TRBJ2-1, the V gene TRBV5-8, with D tentatively TRBD1 or TRBD2 (6 bases each). The CDR3 runs to 19 residues. Germline values: CDR1 SGHTS, CDR2 YDEGEE. The V end was cut by 3 bases, the J end by 4 bases, with 26 bases between. The CDR3 DNA sequence: TGTGCCAGCAGCTCCCCGGGGGCTTTCGGAAGGAGGGGGTACAATGAGCAGTTCTTC. This gives the protein CASSSPGAFGRRGYNEQFF.